This paragraph reports one TCR beta chain. This clone was seen once. Its recognized antigen is unknown. Per-base quality was not reported, and no clone a single base away is much larger than it. TCRbeta CDR3 regions were amplified from genomic DNA by means of the immunoSEQ Assay, a bias-controlled multiplex PCR. The authors' pipeline ran thus. Nucleated cell counts per sample were estimated from amplification of reference gene primers within the assay. To quantify the absolute abundance of each unique TCRbeta CDR3 rearrangement, sequence reads were collapsed and filtered. Productive Simpson clonality was computed per sample as the square root of Simpson's diversity index over productive rearrangements. TCRdb retrieved this table from immuneACCESS and kept in-frame rearrangements only. Not all clones are present; in checked studies, unresolved V genes account for under half, and no reason is known for the remainder. V and J calls and clone size are copied from that table; D and trimming were computed from the DNA. The sample table holds over 350,000 clones, of which 86% were seen once. The ten largest make up approximately 1.5% of the sample.

Each collaborating institution followed its own protocols to collect whole blood in K2EDTA tubes. Collaborator samples were shipped for TCRbeta analysis as frozen whole blood, isolated PBMCs, or DNA extracted from either sample type. CDR1 and CDR2 were assigned from the germline V gene (reference sequence) as SGHNT and YYREEE. The CDR3 numbers 18 residues from cysteine through phenylalanine. The read is trimmed to its CDR3 DNA, 54 bases read in frame from base 1. The V and J ends are trimmed by 4 bases and 4 bases, leaving 26 bases between them. This sample is drawn from a study of blood T cell repertoires in COVID-19 (dated by TCRdb to 2019 to 2021). General notes on the study: Samples from collaborators originated in the United States, Italy and Spain and spanned both the acute and convalescent phases of COVID-19. The samples were drawn from the first 160 participants of the ongoing ImmuneRACE study and from 1,254 subjects provided by 6 global collaborators. A de-identified subject ID, COVID-19 status, age in years and sex were almost always included in the sample metadata. The repertoires were made available in a free public database intended to serve as a resource for research on the immune response to SARS-CoV-2. The prospective study material was composed of cDNA or gDNA derived from T cells, B-cell-depleted T cells, or PBMCs. Where HLA class I and class II types were available, the types were taken from metadata supplied by the sample provider, not from assay-based typing. Subjects who had been exposed to COVID-19, were actively infected with it, or had recovered from it provided the deeply sampled blood TCRbeta repertoires that made up the dataset. Beyond this particular receptor, the publication reports: The quantity of clinical and demographic metadata differed by source and by participant and was supplied without curation.

The chain uses TRBV5-4 and TRBJ1-1, and the D gene may be TRBD1, 5 bases matching. Sequencing input: peripheral blood. The sequence derives from a woman in her thirties with active or convalescent COVID-19. The DNA sequence reads TGTGCCAGCAGCCCCCACCGTGCCGGGGGACTCGTTGCCACTGAAGCTTTCTTT. Its protein reads: CASSPHRAGGLVATEAFF.